Listed below are T cell receptor beta chains from one sample, sequenced in a study of immune cell composition in non-small cell lung cancer. TCRdb keeps only in-frame clones here, not all; method: immunoSEQ multiplex PCR. The top ten hold approximately 12% of the sample, which has about 7,600 clones, roughly 78% seen once. The sample comprised lung tumor tissue. These receptors all come from a human donor with non-small cell lung cancer. CDR3s include the opening cysteine and the closing phenylalanine or tryptophan. D genes are given only for firm matches. Size tells how often a clone was seen (once, few, many) or the class of an expanded clone, and some rows leave it out.

J gene,clone size,V gene,D gene,CDR3 DNA,CDR3 protein
TRBJ2-5,-,TRBV5-5,TRBD2,TGTGCCAGCAGCGAGAGGGCGGGACTAGCGGGGTTGGGGGAGCAGTACTTC,CASSERAGLAGLGEQYF
TRBJ2-4,-,TRBV19,-,TGTGCCAGTAGCTTGCGAGGTGGCAAAAACATTCAGTACTTC,CASSLRGGKNIQYF
TRBJ2-1,-,TRBV27,-,TGTGCCAGCAGTTTAAACAGGTACAATGAGCAGTTCTTC,CASSLNRYNEQFF
TRBJ2-5,-,TRBV11-2,TRBD1,TGTGCCAGCAGCCTAACCGGGGCGACAGGGTTCCCAGAGACCCAGTACTTC,CASSLTGATGFPETQYF
TRBJ2-3,-,TRBV5-6,-,TGTGCCAGCAGCTTGGCCTTAGGGGGAGATACGCAGTATTTT,CASSLALGGDTQYF
TRBJ2-7,-,TRBV9,TRBD1,TGTGCCAGCAGCGTAGGGGGACAGGCAACCTACGAGCAGTACTTC,CASSVGGQATYEQYF
TRBJ1-2,-,TRBV2,-,TGTGCCAGCAGTGAAGGCGCCAGAGCCTATGGCTACACCTTC,CASSEGARAYGYTF
TRBJ2-2,-,TRBV5-1,TRBD1,TGCGCCAGCAGCTCACGGGCAGGGGGCTATGCCGGGGAGCTGTTTTTT,CASSSRAGGYAGELFF
TRBJ2-3,-,TRBV2,TRBD2,TGTGCCAGCAGTGAACAGCGGGGGCCGGATACGCAGTATTTT,CASSEQRGPDTQYF
TRBJ2-3,-,TRBV7-2,TRBD2,TGTGCCAGCAGCTTATGGCTCAGCGGGGGGGAGGATACGCAGTATTTT,CASSLWLSGGEDTQYF
TRBJ2-5,-,TRBV6-1,TRBD1,TGTGCCAGCAGTGAAGGGGCAGGGGGTCCGTGGGAGACCCAGTACTTC,CASSEGAGGPWETQYF
TRBJ2-7,-,TRBV10-1,-,TGCGCCAGCAGTGAGTGGACGGGATCCTACGAGCAGTACTTC,CASSEWTGSYEQYF
TRBJ2-5,-,TRBV2,-,TGTGCCAGCAGTGAGTGGGCTAGCCTGGAGACCCAGTACTTC,CASSEWASLETQYF
TRBJ1-6,few,TRBV30,TRBD1,TGTGCCTGGAGTAAAGGACAGGACAATTCACCCCTCCACTTT,CAWSKGQDNSPLHF
TRBJ1-1,-,TRBV11-1,-,TGTGCCAGCAGCTTCTCGACTGGATACACTGAAGCTTTCTTT,CASSFSTGYTEAFF
TRBJ1-4,-,TRBV30,-,TGTGCCTGGACAGTGCCTAATGAAAAACTGTTTTTT,CAWTVPNEKLFF
TRBJ1-3,-,TRBV4-2,-,TGTGCCAGCAGCGCTTCGGGAGGAACTGGAAACACCATATATTTT,CASSASGGTGNTIYF
TRBJ1-2,-,TRBV7-9,TRBD1,TGTGCCAGCAGCTTTAACAGGGGGCACTATGGCTACACCTTC,CASSFNRGHYGYTF
TRBJ1-1,once,TRBV11-2,TRBD1,TGTGCCAGCAGCCGGGACAGGGACACTGAAGCTTTCTTT,CASSRDRDTEAFF
TRBJ1-6,-,TRBV28,TRBD1,TGTGCCAGCAGTTTAGGGCAGGGGGCTGATAATTCACCCCTCCACTTT,CASSLGQGADNSPLHF
TRBJ1-1,-,TRBV11-2,-,TGTGCCAGCAGGGAAGGGGGTCTTGACTATGAAGCTTTCTTT,CASREGGLDYEAFF
TRBJ1-6,-,TRBV19,-,TGTGCCAGTAATAGGGGGTCCAATTCACCCCTCCACTTT,CASNRGSNSPLHF
TRBJ1-1,-,TRBV4-3,-,TGCGCCAGCAGCCAAGAGGGTTTAGGGGGGGCGCTTACTGAAGCTTTCTTT,CASSQEGLGGALTEAFF
TRBJ2-1,-,TRBV2,-,TGTGCCAGCAAGCCCCCCCAGGGGCTCTACAATGAGCAGTTCTTC,CASKPPQGLYNEQFF
TRBJ1-1,-,TRBV21-1,-,TGTGCCAGCAGCAAAGTACGGGGTACAAACACTGAAGCTTTCTTT,CASSKVRGTNTEAFF
TRBJ1-4,-,TRBV28,-,TGTGCCAGCAGTTTAGGGAGGGGGGCAATAGATGAAAAACTGTTTTTT,CASSLGRGAIDEKLFF
TRBJ1-1,-,TRBV18,TRBD1,TGTGCCGGCTCACCCCCTAACAGGGGGCTGAACACTGAAGCTTTCTTT,CAGSPPNRGLNTEAFF
TRBJ1-2,-,TRBV5-1,-,TGCGCCAGCAGCTTTATCCCCTCTTATGGCTACACCTTC,CASSFIPSYGYTF
TRBJ2-2,-,TRBV2,-,TGTGCCAGCAGCTACACCGGGGAGCTGTTTTTT,CASSYTGELFF
TRBJ1-6,-,TRBV27,-,TGTGCCAGCAGTTTAGACAGATATTCACCCCTCCACTTT,CASSLDRYSPLHF
TRBJ1-1,-,TRBV9,TRBD1,TGTGCCAGCAGCGTAGTCAGGGGGCGGTCGGCTGAAGCTTTCTTT,CASSVVRGRSAEAFF
TRBJ1-5,-,TRBV7-9,TRBD1,TGTGCCAGCAGCTTAACGGGACAGGGAGACCAGCCCCAGCATTTT,CASSLTGQGDQPQHF
TRBJ2-1,-,TRBV11-2,-,TGTGCCAGCAGCGAAGGCCTAATTGGAGGTGAGCAGTTCTTC,CASSEGLIGGEQFF
TRBJ1-1,-,TRBV11-1,TRBD1,TGTGCCAGCAGCTTAAGGGGGCTAACTGAAGCTTTCTTT,CASSLRGLTEAFF
TRBJ2-2,few,TRBV19,-,TGTGCCAGTAGTATACAGTCTAGCAGGGCCGGGGAGCTGTTTTTT,CASSIQSSRAGELFF
TRBJ1-3,-,TRBV4-1,-,TGCGCCAGCAGCTTAGGCCCCAGAGCAAACACCATATATTTT,CASSLGPRANTIYF
TRBJ1-3,few,TRBV6-1,-,TGTGCCAGCACGACCCTGGGCCCTGGAAACACCATATATTTT,CASTTLGPGNTIYF
TRBJ1-6,-,TRBV9,-,TGTGCCAGCAGCAGGGACCTCGAGCGGACACCCCTCCACTTT,CASSRDLERTPLHF
TRBJ2-3,-,TRBV6-5,TRBD2,TGTGCCAGCAGTGGGACTAGCGGGGGGGCAGATACGCAGTATTTT,CASSGTSGGADTQYF
TRBJ1-3,-,TRBV7-9,-,TGTGCCAGCAGCCCATCAGTCTCTGGAAACACCATATATTTT,CASSPSVSGNTIYF
TRBJ1-1,-,TRBV18,-,TGTGCCAGCTCACCACCCCTGACAGGGAACACTGAAGCTTTCTTT,CASSPPLTGNTEAFF
TRBJ2-7,-,TRBV19,TRBD1,TGTGCCAGTAGTGACCAAAGGGACAGCCCCGACTACGAGCAGTACTTC,CASSDQRDSPDYEQYF
TRBJ2-1,-,TRBV2,TRBD1,TGTGCCAGCAGCCACAGGGGTTCCTACAATGAGCAGTTCTTC,CASSHRGSYNEQFF
TRBJ1-5,-,TRBV4-1,-,TGCGCCAGCAGCCCCAGGATAGATCAGCCCCAGCATTTT,CASSPRIDQPQHF
TRBJ1-2,-,TRBV4-1,-,TGCGCCAGCAGCCAAGACTCTCTTCTGGGGGAGGACTATGGCTACACCTTC,CASSQDSLLGEDYGYTF
TRBJ1-5,-,TRBV5-3,TRBD1,TGTGCCAGCAGCCGACAGGGGAACAATCAGCCCCAGCATTTT,CASSRQGNNQPQHF
TRBJ2-3,-,TRBV7-3,TRBD2,TGTGCCAGCAGCGTTAGCGGGGGGGCCTTTGATACGCAGTATTTT,CASSVSGGAFDTQYF
TRBJ1-5,-,TRBV4-3,-,TGCGCCAGCAGCCAAGATGAGGGGCAGCCCCAGCATTTT,CASSQDEGQPQHF
TRBJ2-1,-,TRBV9,-,TGTGCCAGCAGCGGGATCGGCCCCGAGGCCAATGAGCAGTTCTTC,CASSGIGPEANEQFF
TRBJ2-5,once,TRBV27,-,TGTGCCAGCAGTCCCGGCATTTTTAAACTTAGCCACGGGGAGACCCAGTACTTC,CASSPGIFKLSHGETQYF
TRBJ1-1,few,TRBV11-3,-,TGTGCCAGCAGCTTTGAGAACACTGAAGCTTTCTTT,CASSFENTEAFF
TRBJ1-5,once,TRBV11-3,-,TGTGCCAGCAGATATCCCGGGACAAATCAGCCCCAGCATTTT,CASRYPGTNQPQHF
TRBJ1-1,-,TRBV27,TRBD1,TGTGCCAGCAGAAGGAGGACAGGGATTGAAGCTTTCTTT,CASRRRTGIEAFF
TRBJ1-2,few,TRBV10-3,-,TGTGCCATCAGTGAGTCCGAGGTTAACTATGGCTACACCTTC,CAISESEVNYGYTF